This T cell receptor beta chain was profiled in a study of technical replicates of blood from a handful of donors. The assay was immunoSEQ multiplex PCR, and TCRdb's table has in-frame clones only and misses some. The table has 74,000 or so clones, 96% seen once. Material: T cells isolated from PBMCs. The TCR originated in a human donor in good health.

CDR3 bases: TGCAGCGCTGACCCCACATCTAGCACAGATACGCAGTATTTT. It yields the protein CSADPTSSTDTQYF. The chain joins TRBV29-1 to TRBJ2-3, with no clear D. This CDR3 is 14 amino acids long. V was shortened by 7 bases and J by 0 bases, with 14 bases between the two germline ends. Germline loops: CDR1 SQVTM, CDR2 ANQGSEA.